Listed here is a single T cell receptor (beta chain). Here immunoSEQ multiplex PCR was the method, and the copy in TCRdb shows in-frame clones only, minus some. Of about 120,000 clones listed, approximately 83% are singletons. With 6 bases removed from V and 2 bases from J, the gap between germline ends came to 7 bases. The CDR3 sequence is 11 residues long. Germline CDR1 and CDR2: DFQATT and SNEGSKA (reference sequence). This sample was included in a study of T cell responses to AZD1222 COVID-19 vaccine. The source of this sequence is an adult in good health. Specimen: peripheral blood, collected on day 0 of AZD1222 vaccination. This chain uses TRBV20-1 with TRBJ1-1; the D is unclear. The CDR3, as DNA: TGCAGTGCCCCGCTCAACACTGAAGCTTTCTTT. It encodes CSAPLNTEAFF.